What follows are 29 T cell receptor beta chains derived from one specimen sequenced in a study of shared clonotypes between healthy human individuals. Assay: immunoSEQ multiplex PCR; the TCRdb copy retains only in-frame clones and omits some. This sample has hundreds of thousands of clones; about 95% occur once, and the top ten carry about 0.057%. The sample comprised naive CD4+ T cells sorted from blood. Subset here: CD45RA+ positively selected. Source of these receptors: a woman younger than 45 in good health.

This clone was detected only once. The rearrangement uses TRBV14 and TRBJ2-1; 8 nucleotides match TRBD1. V shed 3 bases and J 4 bases; nucleotides not matched to a gene: 20. The length of the CDR3 is 20 residues. The germline V gene encodes CDR1 SGHDN and CDR2 FVKESK. In DNA, the CDR3 is TGTGCCAGCAGCCATTACAGGGGGTTGGCTACCGTCCTCCATTACAATGAGCAGTTCTTC. Protein product: CASSHYRGLATVLHYNEQFF. Looking up the rest from reference TRBV14 and TRBJ2-1 gives the full variable domain: EAGVTQFPSHSVIEKGQTVTLRCDPISGHDNLYWYRRVMGKEIKFLLHFVKESKQDESGMPNNRFLAERTGGTYSTLKVQPAELEDSGVYFCASSHYRGLATVLHYNEQFFGPGTRLTVL.

V is TRBV30 and J is TRBJ2-5; tentatively, D is TRBD2 (7 bases). CDR3 length: 12 amino acids. Germline V gene data show CDR1 as GTSNPN and CDR2 as SVGIG (reference sequence). With 5 bases removed from V and 4 bases from J, the gap between germline ends came to 11 bases. The CDR3 DNA follows: TGTGCCTGGGGGGGAGGGGGAGAGACCCAGTACTTC. It is translated as CAWGGGGETQYF.

The chain recombines TRBV6-4 with TRBJ2-3; D possibly corresponds to TRBD2 (6 bases). The V gene lost 2 bases and the J gene lost 6 bases, with 9 bases spanning the gap. The V gene's germline CDR1 is MRHNA and CDR2 SNTAGT. This CDR3 contains 13 residues. Written as DNA, the CDR3 is TGTGCCAGCAGTGACGTGGCGGGGGATACGCAGTATTTT. Amino acids: CASSDVAGDTQYF.

The chain couples TRBV5-4 to TRBJ2-7; TRBD2 matches 7 bases. The CDR3 has 15 amino acids. CDR1 is SGHNT and CDR2 is YYREEE in the germline V gene (reference sequence). V lost 1 base and J lost 3; bases outside the gene matches: 7. The CDR3 region is CASSLMSSGGYEQYF. In DNA, the CDR3 is TGTGCCAGCAGCTTGATGTCTAGCGGAGGCTACGAGCAGTACTTC. The full variable domain, completed using reference TRBV5-4 and TRBJ2-7, is ETGVTQSPTHLIKTRGQQVTLRCSSQSGHNTVSWYQQALGQGPQFIFQYYREEENGRGNFPPRFSGLQFPNYSSELNVNALELDDSALYLCASSLMSSGGYEQYFGPGTRLTVT.

The CDR3 nucleotides read TGTGCCAGCAGCCCGCAGCAGGGGCGGTCGGGCGACAATGAGCAGTTCTTC. Translating gives CASSPQQGRSGDNEQFF. This chain links TRBV25-1 with TRBJ2-1; D possibly corresponds to TRBD1 (6 bases). Germline loops: CDR1 MGHDK, CDR2 SYGVNS. The CDR3 is 17 amino acids. V was clipped by 6 bases and J by 5 bases, with 23 bases between them.

V gene TRBV27 combines with J gene TRBJ2-2; 8 bases align to TRBD2. After removal of 9 bases from V and 6 bases from J, the junction contained 6 bases not matched to a gene. CDR1 and CDR2 from the germline V gene are MNHEY and SMNVEV (reference sequence). The CDR3 covers 13 residues. CDR3 amino acids: CARRDGRAGELFF. In nucleotides, the CDR3 is TGTGCCAGGAGAGACGGGAGGGCCGGGGAGCTGTTTTTT.

The V and J genes are TRBV5-1 and TRBJ2-3; TRBD2 aligns across 10 bases. After removal of 1 base from V and 0 bases from J, the junction contained 2 bases not matched to a gene. The germline V gene encodes CDR1 SGHRS and CDR2 YFSETQ. CDR3 length: 16 amino acids. The CDR3 DNA sequence: TGCGCCAGCAGCTTGCAGCGGGAGGGCAGCACAGATACGCAGTATTTT. Translating gives CASSLQREGSTDTQYF.

V gene TRBV11-2 combines with J gene TRBJ2-1; TRBD2 agrees at 8 bases. The CDR3 sequence is 16 residues long. Germline CDR1 is SGHAT and CDR2 is FQNNGV. J lost 5 bases, V lost 6 bases, and 12 bases had no gene match. CDR3 nucleotides: TGTGCCAGCAGACATCTCGGGAGGGCCGTTGACAATGAGCAGTTCTTC. This gives the protein CASRHLGRAVDNEQFF.

The V gene is TRBV11-2, the J gene TRBJ2-3, with D unclear. This CDR3 has 13 residues. V shed 5 bases and J shed 2 bases, with 8 bases lying between them. The germline gives CDR1 SGHAT, CDR2 FQNNGV. Written as DNA, the CDR3 is TGTGCCAGCAGCCCTACAGACACAGATACGCAGTATTTT. Residues: CASSPTDTDTQYF.

The chain is built from TRBV2 and TRBJ2-1, with D uncertain. V lost 5 bases to trimming and J lost 4 bases, with 12 bases between them. CDR3 length: 14 residues. In germline, CDR1 is SNHLY, CDR2 FYNNEI. CDR3 DNA: TGTGCCAGCAGTCCATCGACTGGTTACAATGAGCAGTTCTTC. Residues: CASSPSTGYNEQFF.

The genes are TRBV6-5 and TRBJ2-7, with D perhaps matching TRBD2 (5 bases). V shed 0 bases and J shed 2 bases, with 11 bases lying between them. The CDR3 loop spans 15 amino acids. Per germline, CDR1 MNHEY and CDR2 SVGAGI. The CDR3 nucleotides are TGTGCCAGCAGTTACTCATACGGGGATGCCTACGAGCAGTACTTC. It specifies CASSYSYGDAYEQYF.

In nucleotides, the CDR3 is TGCGCCAGCAGCCCGACAGGGAATCAGCCCCAGCATTTT. This gives the protein CASSPTGNQPQHF. V usage is TRBV4-1 and J usage is TRBJ1-5, with 7 nucleotides matching TRBD1. Germline V gene sequence: CDR1 MGHRA, CDR2 YSYEKL. Trimming cost V 4 bases and J 4 bases; bases outside gene matches: 1. The CDR3 covers 13 residues.

The genes are TRBV5-1 and TRBJ2-2, with unresolved D. Trimming cost V 7 bases and J 2 bases, with 6 bases left between them. CDR1 and CDR2 from the germline V gene are SGHRS and YFSETQ. The CDR3 extends over 12 amino acids. The CDR3 sequence is CASRSNTGELFF. As DNA, the CDR3 is TGCGCCAGCCGAAGTAACACCGGGGAGCTGTTTTTT. Combining the CDR3 with reference TRBV5-1 and TRBJ2-2 gives the whole variable domain KAGVTQTPRYLIKTRGQQVTLSCSPISGHRSVSWYQQTPGQGLQFLFEYFSETQRNKGNFPGRFSGRQFSNSRSEMNVSTLELGDSALYLCASRSNTGELFFGEGSRLTVL.

This rearrangement joins TRBV27 to TRBJ2-6, with 7 positions matching TRBD2. This CDR3 comprises 15 residues. After removal of 4 bases from V and 0 bases from J, the junction contained 0 bases not matched to a gene. The germline gives CDR1 MNHEY, CDR2 SMNVEV (reference sequence). CDR3 loop: CASSSGGSGANVLTF. CDR3 DNA: TGTGCCAGCAGTTCGGGAGGCTCTGGGGCCAACGTCCTGACTTTC.

The chain couples TRBV28 to TRBJ2-7; D is undetermined. Germline CDR1 and CDR2: MDHEN and SYDVKM. CDR3 length equals 10 residues. The V and J ends lost 5 bases and 4 bases respectively, with 3 bases between them. The CDR3 nucleotides read TGTGCCAGCAGTGCATACGAGCAGTACTTC. This translates into CASSAYEQYF.

The rearrangement links TRBV30 to TRBJ2-7; D is unclear. This CDR3 has 12 amino acids. The germline V and J ends were trimmed by 3 bases and 2 bases, with 8 bases remaining between them. The germline V gene has CDR1 GTSNPN and CDR2 SVGIG (reference sequence). This chain's CDR3 is CAWSSTPYEQYF. Here the CDR3 DNA reads TGTGCCTGGAGCTCGACCCCCTACGAGCAGTACTTC.

The V gene is TRBV7-2, the J gene TRBJ2-5; D possibly corresponds to TRBD2 (5 bases). The last part of the DNA fits TRBJ2-7 better; the J call may be wrong. The CDR3 runs 15 residues. Germline CDR1 SGHTA, CDR2 FQGNSA. The CDR3 region is CASSPRARSFYEQYF. CDR3 DNA: TGTGCCAGCAGTCCGCGGGCCAGGTCCTTCTACGAGCAGTACTTC.

Comment on this clone: This sample includes further DNA sequences coding for the same CDR3. The chain recombines TRBV7-9 with TRBJ2-7, with unresolved D. The CDR3 covers 14 residues. V shed 1 base and J shed 1 base, with 8 bases lying between them. Germline CDR1 is SEHNR and CDR2 is FQNEAQ (reference sequence). The CDR3 nucleotides are TGTGCCAGCAGCTTAGGAGCCAGTTCCTACGAGCAGTACTTC. Its translation is CASSLGASSYEQYF.

This chain uses TRBV13 with TRBJ2-5, with 8 bases fitting TRBD2. This CDR3 spans 15 amino acids. Germline V gives CDR1 PRHDT, CDR2 FYEKMQ (reference sequence). After removal of 5 bases from V and 1 base from J, the junction contained 6 bases not matched to a gene. CDR3 bases: TGTGCCAGCAGCCACAGAAGCGGGGGCCAAGAGACCCAGTACTTC. Its protein product is CASSHRSGGQETQYF.

This chain joins TRBV29-1 and TRBJ1-1; a weak D match, TRBD1 (5 bases). Germline V gives CDR1 SQVTM, CDR2 ANQGSEA. V lost 5 bases, J lost 1 base, and 17 bases lay in between. The CDR3 consists of 15 residues. DNA of the CDR3: TGCAGCGTTCTGAGATCCGGGACGGCGAACACTGAAGCTTTCTTT. The encoded protein is CSVLRSGTANTEAFF.

The V and J genes are TRBV19 and TRBJ1-2; maybe TRBD1 (6 bases). The CDR3 spans 15 residues. Looked up from germline, CDR1 is LNHDA and CDR2 is SQIVND (reference sequence). V shed 4 bases and J shed 4 bases, with 16 bases lying between them. CDR3 protein: CASSRTRDIGYGYTF. For the CDR3, the DNA is TGTGCCAGTAGTAGAACTAGGGACATCGGCTATGGCTACACCTTC.

V is TRBV7-9 and J is TRBJ2-3, with 12 nucleotides matching TRBD2. The CDR3 covers 16 residues. The trim removed 2 bases at V and 4 bases at J, leaving 4 bases unmatched. Germline V gene lookup returns CDR1 SEHNR and CDR2 FQNEAQ (reference sequence). CDR3 protein: CASSLPTSGSSDTQYF. CDR3 coding DNA: TGTGCCAGCAGCTTACCGACTAGCGGGAGCTCAGATACGCAGTATTTT.

The gene calls are TRBV14 and TRBJ1-4; 7 bases map to TRBD1. After removal of 5 bases from V and 8 bases from J, the junction contained 11 bases not matched to a gene. The CDR3 length is 15 residues. The V gene's germline CDR1 is SGHDN and CDR2 FVKESK. The CDR3 region is CASSVRQGGAEKLFF. Written as DNA, the CDR3 is TGTGCCAGCAGCGTCAGACAGGGAGGAGCAGAAAAACTGTTTTTT. The variable domain in full, with the rest retrieved from reference TRBV14 and TRBJ1-4, is EAGVTQFPSHSVIEKGQTVTLRCDPISGHDNLYWYRRVMGKEIKFLLHFVKESKQDESGMPNNRFLAERTGGTYSTLKVQPAELEDSGVYFCASSVRQGGAEKLFFGSGTQLSVL.

The rearrangement uses TRBV18 and TRBJ1-3; 7 positions agree with TRBD1. The CDR3 covers 14 residues. Germline CDR1 is KGHSH and CDR2 is LQKENI. Trimming cost V 2 bases and J 4 bases; bases outside gene matches: 2. In DNA, the CDR3 is TGTGCCAGCTCACCAAAGACAGGGGGAAACACCATATATTTT. It translates to CASSPKTGGNTIYF.

CDR3: CASSPGQRDYEQYF. The CDR3 nucleotides are TGCGCCAGCAGCCCGGGACAGCGCGACTACGAGCAGTACTTC. J is TRBJ2-7 and V is TRBV5-1, with 7 positions matching TRBD1. The CDR3 runs to 14 residues. Per the germline V gene, CDR1 is SGHRS and CDR2 is YFSETQ. The V segment lost 4 bases and the J segment 3 bases; nucleotides outside the gene matches: 7.

For the CDR3, the DNA is TGTGCCAGCAGTTTATCCCCTACAGGGGGCCTCACTGAAGCTTTCTTT. Translating it yields CASSLSPTGGLTEAFF. This chain uses TRBV27 with TRBJ1-1; 9 bases map to TRBD1. The CDR3 is 16 residues long. V dropped 0 bases and J dropped 4; count of bases not matched to a gene: 6. The germline V gene has CDR1 MNHEY and CDR2 SMNVEV (reference sequence).

The chain couples TRBV11-3 to TRBJ2-1; 8 bases are a match to TRBD2. This CDR3 comprises 15 residues. The ends lost 1 base at V and 8 bases at J; junction bases unmatched: 7. Germline V gives CDR1 SGHNT, CDR2 YENEEA. This chain's CDR3 is CASSLARGAVYEQFF. The CDR3 bases are TGTGCCAGCAGCTTAGCGCGGGGGGCGGTCTATGAGCAGTTCTTC. Full variable domain (outside the CDR3, taken from reference TRBV11-3 and TRBJ2-1): EAGVVQSPRYKIIEKKQPVAFWCNPISGHNTLYWYLQNLGQGPELLIRYENEEAVDDSQLPKDRFSAERLKGVDSTLKIQPAELGDSAVYLCASSLARGAVYEQFFGPGTRLTVL.

The chain joins TRBV11-3 to TRBJ2-7; TRBD1 matches at 11 bases. CDR1 is SGHNT and CDR2 is YENEEA in the germline V gene. CDR3 length: 17 residues. Germline trimming cut 6 bases from V and 3 bases from J; bases unmatched to any gene: 13. CDR3: CASRGQGGPSTYYEQYF. In DNA form, the CDR3 reads TGTGCCAGCAGGGGACAGGGGGGACCAAGTACTTACTACGAGCAGTACTTC.

The rearrangement joins TRBV2 to TRBJ2-5; TRBD1 agrees at 11 bases. V shed 4 bases and J 4 bases; nucleotides not matched to a gene: 8. In germline, CDR1 is SNHLY, CDR2 FYNNEI. This CDR3 has 16 residues. CDR3 nucleotides: TGTGCCAGCAGTGCCCAGGACAGGGGGCCGTCAGAGACCCAGTACTTC. Residues: CASSAQDRGPSETQYF.